The next 28 T cell receptor beta chains were all read from a single sample in a study of blood T cell repertoires in COVID-19. Repertoires were generated with immunoSEQ multiplex PCR, while TCRdb's copy carries only in-frame clones and drops some. The sample holds just over 350,000 clones, 87% seen once. Sequencing was done on a sample of PBMCs or T cells enriched from blood (not recorded which). Receptors were obtained from a woman between 25 and 40 years old who had recovered from COVID-19.

This chain joins TRBV3-1 (or the pseudogene TRBV3-2) and TRBJ2-5; 12 positions match TRBD1. Germline V gene lookup returns CDR1 LGHDT and CDR2 YNNKEL (reference sequence). This CDR3 comprises 16 residues. Trimming cost V 4 bases and J 5 bases; bases outside gene matches: 8. The chain's CDR3 is CASSLKGTGGWETQYF. The CDR3 DNA sequence: TGTGCCAGCAGCCTAAAAGGGACAGGGGGCTGGGAGACCCAGTACTTC.

Turning to this clone: This sample includes further DNA sequences coding for the same CDR3. V is TRBV18 and J is TRBJ1-3; possibly TRBD1 for D (6 bases). V lost 5 bases and J 0 bases, leaving 11 bases between the germline ends. The CDR3 length is 15 residues. Germline values: CDR1 KGHSH, CDR2 LQKENI. The CDR3 bases are TGTGCCAGCTCATGGGACACCAGCTCTGGAAACACCATATATTTT. Translating gives CASSWDTSSGNTIYF.

This rearrangement joins TRBV3-1 (or the pseudogene TRBV3-2) to TRBJ1-4; D possibly corresponds to TRBD1 (6 bases). Trimming stripped 4 bases from V and 0 bases from J, with 9 bases between. Germline V gives CDR1 LGHDT, CDR2 YNNKEL (reference sequence). This CDR3 is built from 15 residues. CDR3 sequence reads: CASSPQGSTNEKLFF. The CDR3 coding sequence is TGTGCCAGCAGCCCGCAGGGGTCAACTAATGAAAAACTGTTTTTT.

This clone was observed once. The chain joins TRBV4-1 to TRBJ1-4; 8 nucleotides agree with TRBD1. Germline V lookup: CDR1 MGHRA, CDR2 YSYEKL. J gave up 8 bases and V 4 bases, and 6 bases lay outside the gene matches. This CDR3 is 14 amino acids long. CDR3 in amino acids: CASSRGQGPEKLFF. The CDR3 DNA reads as TGCGCCAGCAGCCGCGGACAGGGCCCAGAAAAACTGTTTTTT.

The J gene is TRBJ2-3, the V gene TRBV27; no reliable D call. Trimming shortened V by 5 bases and J by 1 base, and 13 bases separated the two germline ends. The CDR3 sequence is 15 residues long. Germline V lookup: CDR1 MNHEY, CDR2 SMNVEV (reference sequence). DNA for the CDR3: TGTGCCAGCAGTACCCAGACACCCCGCACAGATACGCAGTATTTT. Protein: CASSTQTPRTDTQYF.

The J gene is TRBJ1-1, the V gene TRBV6-1, with 7 bases identical to TRBD1. Germline V CDR1 and CDR2: MNHNS, SASEGT. J gave up 8 bases and V 0 bases, and 18 bases lay outside the gene matches. The CDR3 runs 18 residues. The CDR3 loop reads CASSEATKGRTGEKEAFF. The CDR3 DNA reads TGTGCCAGCAGTGAAGCCACAAAAGGGCGGACAGGAGAAAAGGAAGCTTTCTTT.

The chain is built from TRBV5-4 and TRBJ2-3, with TRBD2 as a possible D gene (5 bases). Looked up from germline, CDR1 is SGHNT and CDR2 is YYREEE (reference sequence). V lost 2 bases and J lost 3, with 10 bases in between. This CDR3 region has 14 residues. CDR3: CASSFGVGTDTQYF. For the CDR3, the DNA is TGTGCCAGCAGCTTCGGGGTCGGGACAGATACGCAGTATTTT.

The genes are TRBV3-1 (or the pseudogene TRBV3-2) and TRBJ1-3; 7 positions match TRBD1. The CDR3 extends over 15 amino acids. The germline gives CDR1 LGHDT, CDR2 YNNKEL (reference sequence). Trimming took 5 bases from V and 0 from J; bases not matched to a gene: 4. In DNA form, the CDR3 reads TGTGCCAGCAGCGACGACAGGGCCTCTGGAAACACCATATATTTT. Amino acids: CASSDDRASGNTIYF.

V and J are TRBV27 and TRBJ2-7; no definite D call. This CDR3 comprises 15 residues. Germline loops: CDR1 MNHEY, CDR2 SMNVEV (reference sequence). V was pared by 8 bases and J by 2 bases, with 19 bases between. The chain's CDR3 is CASSLTSDSTYEQYF. The CDR3 nucleotides are TGTGCCAGCTCTCTGACCAGCGACTCCACCTACGAGCAGTACTTC.

This CDR3 is CASSIDGGGLYEQYF. The CDR3 DNA is TGTGCCAGTAGTATAGATGGGGGGGGACTCTACGAGCAGTACTTC. The chain couples TRBV19 to TRBJ2-7; TRBD2 matches at 7 bases. V shed 0 bases and J 3 bases; nucleotides not matched to a gene: 5. Germline V lookup: CDR1 LNHDA, CDR2 SQIVND (reference sequence). The CDR3 sequence is 15 residues long.

The chain employs TRBV4-2 and TRBJ2-1, with 9 bases matching TRBD1. This CDR3 is built from 18 residues. V lost 0 bases and J lost 2; bases outside the gene matches: 8. Germline lookup yields CDR1 LGHNA and CDR2 YNFKEQ. CDR3 residues: CASSQDPPDRGAYNEQFF. DNA of the CDR3: TGTGCCAGCAGCCAAGATCCCCCTGACAGGGGGGCCTACAATGAGCAGTTCTTC.

This clone was detected only once. The chain joins TRBV19 to TRBJ1-2; D perhaps matches TRBD1 (6 bases). V lost 8 bases, J lost 0 bases, and 19 bases lay in between. The V gene's germline CDR1 is LNHDA and CDR2 SQIVND (reference sequence). CDR3 length: 16 amino acids. The CDR3: CASSPTGYPANYGYTF. Written as DNA, the CDR3 is TGTGCCAGTTCCCCCACAGGGTACCCAGCTAACTATGGCTACACCTTC.

This clone was detected a few times. The chain combines TRBV10-3 with TRBJ1-5; 12 bases align to TRBD1. J gave up 3 bases and V 8 bases, and 8 bases lay outside the gene matches. The CDR3 covers 16 residues. Germline CDR1 is ENHRY and CDR2 is SYGVKD. The CDR3 nucleotides read TGTGCCATCGGGGGACAGGGGGCCAACCTCAATCAGCCCCAGCATTTT. Amino acids: CAIGGQGANLNQPQHF.

The chain couples TRBV29-1 to TRBJ2-2, with D possibly TRBD1 on 5 matching bases. Per germline, CDR1 SQVTM and CDR2 ANQGSEA. V was trimmed by 6 bases and J by 1 base, leaving 6 bases between them. The CDR3 totals 12 residues. The CDR3 loop is CSVGQNTGELFF. The CDR3 bases are TGCAGCGTAGGACAGAACACCGGGGAGCTGTTTTTT.

The rearrangement joins TRBV11-2 to TRBJ1-4, with a weak D call TRBD1 (5 bases). The germline CDR1 and CDR2 sequences are SGHAT and FQNNGV. The CDR3 is 14 amino acids. V lost 3 bases, J lost 7 bases, and 12 bases lay in between. The CDR3, as DNA: TGTGCCAGCAGCTTGGGGGGACCTCCTGAAAAACTGTTTTTT. Amino acids: CASSLGGPPEKLFF.

The chain carries TRBV7-8 and TRBJ2-2, with a tentative D call TRBD1 (5 bases). V lost 5 bases and J 0 bases, leaving 13 bases between the germline ends. This CDR3 has 16 residues. The V gene's germline CDR1 is SGHVS and CDR2 FQNEAQ. The CDR3 loop reads CASSTRQIPNTGELFF. The CDR3 DNA sequence: TGTGCCAGCAGCACAAGACAGATACCGAACACCGGGGAGCTGTTTTTT.

The genes are TRBV27 and TRBJ2-4, with D maybe TRBD2 (6 bases). Germline V gene sequence: CDR1 MNHEY, CDR2 SMNVEV (reference sequence). V lost 5 bases to trimming and J lost 6 bases, with 8 bases between them. The CDR3 contains 12 residues. CDR3: CASSISGNIQYF. CDR3 nucleotide sequence: TGTGCCAGCAGTATTAGCGGAAACATTCAGTACTTC.

This clone was observed once. This chain links TRBV2 with TRBJ1-1, with TRBD1 identical over 8 bases. V was clipped by 6 bases and J by 6 bases; unmatched bases: 15. Germline CDR1 is SNHLY and CDR2 is FYNNEI. This CDR3 has 16 residues. The CDR3 spells CASRKTGADFNAEAFF. The DNA of the CDR3 is TGTGCCAGCAGAAAGACAGGGGCCGATTTTAACGCTGAAGCTTTCTTT. Using reference TRBV2 and TRBJ1-1 for the parts outside the CDR3, the full variable domain is EPEVTQTPSHQVTQMGQEVILRCVPISNHLYFYWYRQILGQKVEFLVSFYNNEISEKSEIFDDQFSVERPDGSNFTLKIRSTKLEDSAMYFCASRKTGADFNAEAFFGQGTRLTVV.

The chain carries TRBV4-2 and TRBJ2-2; 7 nucleotides match TRBD2. The ends lost 0 bases at V and 2 bases at J; junction bases unmatched: 6. The CDR3 totals 17 residues. Per the germline V gene, CDR1 is LGHNA and CDR2 is YNFKEQ. CDR3 nucleotide sequence: TGTGCCAGCAGCCAAGAGGGAGGGAGGGCAAACACCGGGGAGCTGTTTTTT. Translation: CASSQEGGRANTGELFF.

The V gene is TRBV19, the J gene TRBJ2-7; 10 nucleotides line up with TRBD1. The CDR3 extends over 15 amino acids. Trimming took 7 bases from V and 4 from J; bases not matched to a gene: 10. Germline CDR1 and CDR2: LNHDA and SQIVND (reference sequence). The CDR3 nucleotides are TGTGCCAGTACCCCCGGGACAGGGGCGGTATACGAGCAGTACTTC. Translation gives CASTPGTGAVYEQYF.

The V call is TRBV7-9, the J call TRBJ2-7; possible D gene TRBD2, 5 bases. Trimming took 5 bases from V and 2 from J, leaving 10 bases between them. This CDR3 spans 13 amino acids. Looked up from germline, CDR1 is SEHNR and CDR2 is FQNEAQ (reference sequence). CDR3 in amino acids: CASSTGMAYEQYF. In DNA form, the CDR3 reads TGTGCCAGCAGCACCGGGATGGCCTACGAGCAGTACTTC.

The rearrangement uses TRBV5-6 and TRBJ2-7; 9 bases fit TRBD1. There are 15 residues in the CDR3. CDR1 SGHDT and CDR2 YYEEEE come from the germline V gene. Trimming took 0 bases from V and 5 from J; bases not matched to a gene: 6. The CDR3 region is CASSLVDRGRNEQYF. The CDR3 DNA is TGTGCCAGCAGCTTGGTCGACAGGGGGAGGAACGAGCAGTACTTC.

The rearrangement uses TRBV4-1 and TRBJ1-4; no definite D call. The CDR3 extends over 16 amino acids. Germline loops: CDR1 MGHRA, CDR2 YSYEKL. V lost 1 base, J lost 8 bases, and 17 bases lay in between. DNA of the CDR3: TGCGCCAGCAGCCAAGCCTCCCCCCACCTGAGAGAAAAACTGTTTTTT. This codes for CASSQASPHLREKLFF.

The chain joins TRBV28 to TRBJ2-5, with D tentatively TRBD1 (5 bases). V lost 4 bases and J 1 base, leaving 10 bases between the germline ends. The germline V gene encodes CDR1 MDHEN and CDR2 SYDVKM. The CDR3 has 14 amino acids. CDR3 in DNA: TGTGCCAGCAGTTCGACAGTTCCCCAAGAGACCCAGTACTTC. This sequence encodes CASSSTVPQETQYF.

The rearrangement uses TRBV5-1 and TRBJ2-5; weak D call: TRBD1 (6 bases). The length of the CDR3 is 14 residues. Per germline, CDR1 SGHRS and CDR2 YFSETQ. The V gene lost 3 bases and the J gene lost 3 bases, with 12 bases spanning the gap. The CDR3 coding sequence is TGCGCCAGCAGCTCGGACAGCACAAAAGAGACCCAGTACTTC. This codes for CASSSDSTKETQYF.

This clone was seen only a few times. This sequence joins TRBV9 and TRBJ1-5, with a weak D call TRBD1 (5 bases). The CDR3 runs 14 residues. Looked up from germline, CDR1 is SGDLS and CDR2 is YYNGEE. V was trimmed by 3 bases and J by 3 bases, leaving 10 bases between them. The CDR3 region has the DNA TGTGCCAGCAGCGGTACAGGCGACAATCAGCCCCAGCATTTT. This gives the protein CASSGTGDNQPQHF.

The genes are TRBV3-1 (or the pseudogene TRBV3-2) and TRBJ2-7, with 12 positions matching TRBD1. Germline V gene lookup returns CDR1 LGHDT and CDR2 YNNKEL (reference sequence). The CDR3 has 16 amino acids. V was clipped by 6 bases and J by 3 bases; unmatched bases: 9. Written as DNA, the CDR3 is TGTGCCAGCAGTCAGGGGGGACAGGGGGCTATCTACGAGCAGTACTTC. It translates to CASSQGGQGAIYEQYF.

V gene TRBV27 combines with J gene TRBJ1-2, with 10 bases that match TRBD1. Germline V gives CDR1 MNHEY, CDR2 SMNVEV (reference sequence). Germline trimming cut 8 bases from V and 0 bases from J; bases unmatched to any gene: 12. The CDR3 spans 17 residues. As DNA, the CDR3 is TGTGCCAGCCGGGGAACGGGACAGGGGAGGACTAACTATGGCTACACCTTC. The encoded protein is CASRGTGQGRTNYGYTF.